One sample yielded the 21 T cell receptor beta chains listed below, sequenced in a study of cytomegalovirus exposure and HLA in healthy donors. Use of 60 Vbeta and 13 Jbeta primers characterized the PCR. Profiled with immunoSEQ multiplex PCR; TCRdb holds only in-frame clones, not every one. Of about 120,000 clones listed, about 80% are singletons. The sample comprised PBMCs. The receptors stem from a male donor in good health and CMV-seronegative.

The chain recombines TRBV19 with TRBJ1-3, with D possibly being TRBD1 (5 bases). CDR3 size: 13 residues. Germline V lookup: CDR1 LNHDA, CDR2 SQIVND (reference sequence). Trimming stripped 11 bases from V and 4 bases from J, with 15 bases between. This CDR3 is CAASAGIGNTIYF. The CDR3 coding sequence is TGTGCCGCGTCGGCAGGGATCGGAAACACCATATATTTT. The full variable domain, rest sourced from reference TRBV19 and TRBJ1-3, is DGGITQSPKYLFRKEGQNVTLSCEQNLNHDAMYWYRQDPGQGLRLIYYSQIVNDFQKGDIAEGYSVSREKKESFPLTVTSAQKNPTAFYLCAASAGIGNTIYFGEGSWLTVV.

The chain uses TRBV4-3 and TRBJ2-2; tentatively, D is TRBD2 (5 bases). Per the germline V gene, CDR1 is LGHNA and CDR2 is YSLEER. Trimming shortened V by 2 bases and J by 4 bases, and 8 bases separated the two germline ends. This CDR3 comprises 14 residues. Here the CDR3 DNA reads TGCGCCAGCAGCCAACCCGAGGGCACCGGGGAGCTGTTTTTT. This sequence encodes CASSQPEGTGELFF.

This clone was detected once. The chain couples TRBV15 to TRBJ1-6, with D perhaps TRBD1 (6 bases). The V end was cut by 1 base, the J end by 10 bases, with 14 bases between. CDR3 length: 15 residues. Germline V CDR1 and CDR2: LNHNV, YYDKDF (reference sequence). The CDR3 region has the DNA TGTGCCACCAGCAGAGGACAGGTTGTTGGCTCACCCCTCCACTTT. It codes for CATSRGQVVGSPLHF.

The sample holds a few counts of this clone. The V and J genes are TRBV6-4 and TRBJ2-3, with 9 bases that match TRBD2. The CDR3 is made up of 19 amino acids. Germline CDR1 and CDR2: MRHNA and SNTAGT. V shed 0 bases and J 5 bases; nucleotides not matched to a gene: 15. CDR3 protein: CASSDSIGSRGGLVDTQYF. In nucleotides, the CDR3 is TGTGCCAGCAGTGACTCGATAGGTTCGCGGGGGGGCCTGGTAGATACGCAGTATTTT.

The chain combines TRBV11-2 with TRBJ2-7; 11 nucleotides align to TRBD1. Germline values: CDR1 SGHAT, CDR2 FQNNGV. Germline trimming cut 1 base from V and 6 bases from J; bases unmatched to any gene: 8. The length of the CDR3 is 16 residues. The chain's CDR3 is CASSLGVRTGGVEQYF. Written as DNA, the CDR3 is TGTGCCAGCAGCTTAGGCGTCCGGACAGGGGGCGTCGAGCAGTACTTC.

The chain combines TRBV2 with TRBJ1-1; 9 bases map to TRBD1. V trimming: 5 bases; J trimming: 0 bases; junction bases outside the gene matches: 10. Germline-derived CDR1 and CDR2 are SNHLY and FYNNEI. The CDR3 length is 17 residues. The CDR3 loop is CASSHVGTGILNTEAFF. CDR3 bases: TGTGCCAGCAGTCATGTAGGGACAGGGATCTTGAACACTGAAGCTTTCTTT.

The CDR3, as DNA: TGTGCCAGCAGGGAGGGGACTTCGAACACCGGGGAGCTGTTTTTT. Translating it yields CASREGTSNTGELFF. The genes are TRBV6-4 and TRBJ2-2; D might be TRBD2 (6 bases). The CDR3 is 15 residues long. CDR1 MRHNA and CDR2 SNTAGT come from the germline V gene. V gave up 6 bases and J gave up 0 bases, with 11 bases separating them.

The CDR3 DNA follows: TGTGCCAGCAGCACGGGAGCCCCTTCTACTTACAATGAGCAGTTCTTC. Amino acid sequence: CASSTGAPSTYNEQFF. V and J are TRBV21-1 and TRBJ2-1; TRBD2, as called in the table, went unchecked against the DNA. TRBV21-1 is a recognized pseudogene. This CDR3 has 16 residues.

This clone is medium-sized (0.01 to 0.1%) by share. The CDR3: CASRNRGLIEKLFF. DNA of the CDR3: TGTGCCAGCAGAAACAGGGGGTTGATTGAAAAACTGTTTTTT. This sequence joins TRBV25-1 and TRBJ1-4; 8 bases match TRBD1. This CDR3 is built from 14 residues. The trim removed 6 bases at V and 7 bases at J, leaving 7 bases unmatched. Germline CDR1 and CDR2: MGHDK and SYGVNS.

The genes are TRBV19 and TRBJ1-2, with D possibly being TRBD1 (6 bases). There are 12 residues in the CDR3. Trimming cost V 5 bases and J 4 bases, with 8 bases left between them. Germline CDR1 reads LNHDA; CDR2 reads SQIVND (reference sequence). This CDR3 is CASSEDSYGYTF. CDR3 nucleotide sequence: TGTGCCAGTAGTGAGGACAGCTATGGCTACACCTTC.

This clone was detected only a few times. V is TRBV9 and J is TRBJ2-1; 13 nucleotides line up with TRBD2. The CDR3 spans 18 residues. Germline lookup yields CDR1 SGDLS and CDR2 YYNGEE. V trimming: 3 bases; J trimming: 0 bases; junction bases outside the gene matches: 6. The DNA of the CDR3 is TGTGCCAGCAGCGCCGGGACTAGCGGGGCTAGCTCCTACAATGAGCAGTTCTTC. Amino acids: CASSAGTSGASSYNEQFF.

The V call is TRBV5-6, the J call TRBJ1-1; D call uncertain. Trimming stripped 0 bases from V and 0 bases from J, with 6 bases between. Germline CDR1 reads SGHDT; CDR2 reads YYEEEE. The CDR3 is 14 residues long. This CDR3 is CASSLAFLNTEAFF. The CDR3 DNA reads TGTGCCAGCAGCTTGGCCTTTTTGAACACTGAAGCTTTCTTT.

This clone was recorded only once. One junction end disagrees with the germline gene, perhaps due to a read error. The chain carries TRBV6-5 and TRBJ2-4; the D gene is possibly TRBD1 (6 bases). The CDR3 is 15 residues long. The germline V gene has CDR1 MNHEY and CDR2 SVGAGI. CDR3 DNA sequence: TGTGCCAGCAGCCTAATACAGGGAACTGGAAACAGTCAGTACTTC. This encodes CASSLIQGTGNSQYF.

J is TRBJ1-4 and V is TRBV5-5, with D uncertain. The V end lost 5 bases, the J end lost 6 bases, and 17 bases lay between the germline ends. The CDR3 has 15 amino acids. The germline CDR1 and CDR2 sequences are SGHKS and YYEKEE (reference sequence). DNA of the CDR3: TGTGCCAGCAGGCCGGGAACGAGAGATGATGAAAAACTGTTTTTT. Residues: CASRPGTRDDEKLFF.

The V gene is TRBV11-2, the J gene TRBJ1-2, with a possible D match to TRBD1 (6 bases). With 4 bases removed from V and 4 bases from J, the gap between germline ends came to 13 bases. Germline CDR1 is SGHAT and CDR2 is FQNNGV. This CDR3 has 14 amino acids. CDR3 sequence: CASSSYRDGYGYTF. CDR3 coding DNA: TGTGCCAGCAGCTCTTACAGGGATGGCTATGGCTACACCTTC.

The CDR3 sequence: CASSAYRLAADTQYF. The CDR3 DNA sequence: TGTGCCAGCAGCGCTTATAGACTAGCGGCAGATACGCAGTATTTT. V gene TRBV14 combines with J gene TRBJ2-3; 9 bases are shared with TRBD2. Trimming at V came to 5 bases and at J to 4 bases, leaving 7 bases not matched to a gene. Germline CDR1 is SGHDN and CDR2 is FVKESK. This CDR3 spans 15 amino acids.

The chain links TRBV6-4 to TRBJ1-1, with 9 bases fitting TRBD1. V trimming: 0 bases; J trimming: 4 bases; junction bases outside the gene matches: 3. The CDR3 totals 15 residues. CDR1 is MRHNA and CDR2 is SNTAGT in the germline V gene. The CDR3 sequence is CASSDSGTGSTEAFF. The CDR3 coding sequence is TGTGCCAGCAGTGACTCGGGGACAGGGTCCACTGAAGCTTTCTTT.

This clone was detected only once. J is TRBJ2-7 and V is TRBV11-2, with D possibly TRBD1 on 5 matching bases. Trimming cost V 1 base and J 3 bases, with 16 bases left between them. The V gene's germline CDR1 is SGHAT and CDR2 FQNNGV. This CDR3 has 16 amino acids. CDR3 protein: CASSLVTDSRFYEQYF. Written as DNA, the CDR3 is TGTGCCAGCAGCTTAGTTACCGACAGCCGGTTCTACGAGCAGTACTTC.

This clone was counted a few times. V usage is TRBV6-4 and J usage is TRBJ2-3; maybe TRBD1 (6 bases). Trimming pared 3 bases from V and 0 bases from J, leaving 10 bases between. Per germline, CDR1 MRHNA and CDR2 SNTAGT. The CDR3 has 15 amino acids. In DNA form, the CDR3 reads TGTGCCAGCAGTGAGGGGACATCTAGCACAGATACGCAGTATTTT. Translation gives CASSEGTSSTDTQYF.

This clone came up once. V usage is TRBV11-2 and J usage is TRBJ2-7; D gene unclear. The CDR3 extends over 14 amino acids. CDR1 is SGHAT and CDR2 is FQNNGV in the germline V gene. V was pared by 0 bases and J by 2 bases, with 8 bases between. CDR3 sequence (DNA): TGTGCCAGCAGCTTAGAGGGCGTTACCTACGAGCAGTACTTC. Protein sequence: CASSLEGVTYEQYF.

The CDR3 loop reads CATSGQGAYEQYF. The DNA for the CDR3 is TGCGCCACTTCGGGACAGGGAGCCTACGAGCAGTACTTC. This rearrangement joins TRBV10-1 to TRBJ2-7, with 9 bases that match TRBD1. V dropped 10 bases and J dropped 2; count of bases not matched to a gene: 6. Germline V CDR1 and CDR2: WNHNN, SYGVQD (reference sequence). The CDR3 length is 13 residues.